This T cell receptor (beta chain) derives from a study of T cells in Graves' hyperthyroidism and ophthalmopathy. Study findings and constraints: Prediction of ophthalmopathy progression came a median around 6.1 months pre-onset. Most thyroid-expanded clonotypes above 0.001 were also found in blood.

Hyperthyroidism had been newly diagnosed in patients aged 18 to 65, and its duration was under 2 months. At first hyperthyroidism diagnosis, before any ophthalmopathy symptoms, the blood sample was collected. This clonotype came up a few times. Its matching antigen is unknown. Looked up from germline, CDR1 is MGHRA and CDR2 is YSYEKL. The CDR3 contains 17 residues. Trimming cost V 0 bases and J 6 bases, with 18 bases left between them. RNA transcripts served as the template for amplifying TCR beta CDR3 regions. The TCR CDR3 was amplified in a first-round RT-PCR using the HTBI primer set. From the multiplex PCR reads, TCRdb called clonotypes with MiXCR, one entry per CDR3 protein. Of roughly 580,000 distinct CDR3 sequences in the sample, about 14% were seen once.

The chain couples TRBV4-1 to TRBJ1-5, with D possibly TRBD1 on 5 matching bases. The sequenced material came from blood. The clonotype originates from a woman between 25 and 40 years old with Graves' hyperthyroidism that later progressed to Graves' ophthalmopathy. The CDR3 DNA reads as TGCGCCAGCAGCCAAGATCGGGCGACAGTAACGACTCAGCCCCAGCATTTT. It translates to CASSQDRATVTTQPQHF.